Listed below are T cell receptor beta chains from one sample, sequenced in a study of OX40 agonist ivuxolimab in advanced cancers. Only in-frame clones appear in the TCRdb table, and some are missing; sequencing was by immunoSEQ multiplex PCR. The top ten clones hold roughly 6.9% of a sample with about 79,000 clones, 91% of them seen once. The sequencing here drew on CD4+ or CD8+ T cells sorted from blood, taken in a trial of the OX40 agonist ivuxolimab. The source is an adult with an advanced solid tumor such as melanoma, head and neck, liver or kidney cancer. CDR3s include the opening cysteine and the closing phenylalanine or tryptophan. A D gene is named only where the DNA matches it firmly. Only some rows state a clone size, as once, few, many or a class for expanded clones.

d_call	v_call	clone_size	j_call	cdr3_nt	cdr3_aa
TRBD2	TRBV11-2	NA	TRBJ2-3	TGTGCCAGCAGCTTCTTCACAACTAGCGGTAGCACAGATACGCAGTATTTT	CASSFFTTSGSTDTQYF
NA	TRBV6-6	NA	TRBJ1-4	TGTGCCAGCAGTCTTGGGGGGGCTGGGGGTGAAAAACTGTTTTTT	CASSLGGAGGEKLFF
TRBD2	TRBV11-2	NA	TRBJ2-7	TGTGCCAGCAGCTTTGGGACTAGCGGGAATTACGAGCAGTACTTC	CASSFGTSGNYEQYF
NA	TRBV27	NA	TRBJ1-2	TGTGCCAGCAGACCGACAGTCATTATACGGGGCTACACCTTC	CASRPTVIIRGYTF
NA	TRBV5-1	NA	TRBJ1-2	TGCGCCAGCAGCTTGGCCGGGGATCAATCCTATGGCTACACCTTC	CASSLAGDQSYGYTF
TRBD1	TRBV18	NA	TRBJ2-7	TGTGCCAGCTCACCGGGGACAGGGATTACGAGGGAGCAGTACTTC	CASSPGTGITREQYF
NA	TRBV6-5	NA	TRBJ1-5	TGTGCCAGCAGTCCGAGAGGCAGGGGAACCCAGCCCCAGCATTTT	CASSPRGRGTQPQHF
NA	TRBV29-1	NA	TRBJ1-1	TGCAGCGTTGAGGCGCGGTTGGGCGAAGCTTTCTTT	CSVEARLGEAFF
TRBD1	TRBV19	NA	TRBJ1-5	TGTGCCAGTAGTACGCAGGGGGCTGCTTATAGCAATCAGCCCCAGCATTTT	CASSTQGAAYSNQPQHF
TRBD2	TRBV28	NA	TRBJ2-3	TGTGCCAGCACCCCTACCCTAGCGGGAGGGCTTGGTACGCAGTATTTT	CASTPTLAGGLGTQYF
NA	TRBV30	few	TRBJ1-1	TGTGCCTGGAGTTCCGGGACGGCCGGCACTGAAGCTTTCTTT	CAWSSGTAGTEAFF
TRBD1	TRBV7-8	NA	TRBJ1-5	TGTGCCAGCAGCTTTCAGGGGGGTCATCAGCCCCAGCATTTT	CASSFQGGHQPQHF
NA	TRBV27	NA	TRBJ1-1	TGTGCCAGCAGTCAAGTCCCCTCAGGGGCGCGGGCTGAAGCTTTCTTT	CASSQVPSGARAEAFF
TRBD2	TRBV5-4	NA	TRBJ2-1	TGTGCCAGCAGCCCCGTCCCAGGACTAGCGACCAATGAGCAGTTCTTC	CASSPVPGLATNEQFF
TRBD2	TRBV2	NA	TRBJ2-5	TGTGCCAGCAGTCCCCCCTTAGCGGGAGGGTCGACCCAGTACTTC	CASSPPLAGGSTQYF
NA	TRBV4-2	NA	TRBJ2-6	TGTGCCAGCAGCCAAGAAAGGTACAGACCCTCTGGGGCCAACGTCCTGACTTTC	CASSQERYRPSGANVLTF
NA	TRBV18	NA	TRBJ1-3	TGTGCCAGCTCTCCCGACAGGCTCCTGGACACCATATATTTT	CASSPDRLLDTIYF
TRBD1	TRBV5-1	NA	TRBJ2-6	TGCGCCAGCAGCTTGGGCCTCTCGACAGGGGGCCCTTCTGGGGCCAACGTCCTGACTTTC	CASSLGLSTGGPSGANVLTF
NA	TRBV6-1	few	TRBJ1-1	TGTGCCAGCAGTGAATTGGTGTTGGCTTTCTTT	CASSELVLAFF
NA	TRBV7-2	NA	TRBJ1-5	TGTGCCAGCAGCTTAATTGTGGGGGATCAGCCCCAGCATTTT	CASSLIVGDQPQHF
TRBD2	TRBV4-2	NA	TRBJ2-2	TGTGCCAGCAGCCAAGATACCGGACGAGCGGGACCCCCTACGAACACCGGGGAGCTGTTTTTT	CASSQDTGRAGPPTNTGELFF
TRBD2	TRBV28	NA	TRBJ2-1	TGTGCCAGCAGACGACTAGCGGGAAACAATGAGCAGTTCTTC	CASRRLAGNNEQFF
TRBD2	TRBV5-1	NA	TRBJ2-7	TGCGCCAGCAGCCCTCTAGGGGCGGGAGATTACTACGAGCAGTACTTC	CASSPLGAGDYYEQYF
TRBD1	TRBV30	few	TRBJ2-5	TGTGCCTGGAGTACAGGGGACACCGGGACGGAGACCCAGTACTTC	CAWSTGDTGTETQYF
NA	TRBV18	few	TRBJ2-7	TGTGCCAGCTCACCACCGAGTAGGGCCGCAAAAGACGAGCAGTACTTC	CASSPPSRAAKDEQYF
NA	TRBV30	few	TRBJ1-1	TGTGCCTGGAGCCTCGGGACTGAAGCTTTCTTT	CAWSLGTEAFF
TRBD1	TRBV2	NA	TRBJ1-5	TGTGCCAGCAGCGCCGGGACAGGCCATCAGCCCCAGCATTTT	CASSAGTGHQPQHF
TRBD2	TRBV7-3	NA	TRBJ2-3	TGTGCCAGCAGCTCCCGTCCTAGCGGGAGCGGGGATACGCAGTATTTT	CASSSRPSGSGDTQYF
NA	TRBV6-1	NA	TRBJ1-2	TGTGCCAGCAGAGACAGGAGCGGGGTCTATGGCTACACCTTC	CASRDRSGVYGYTF
NA	TRBV5-4	NA	TRBJ2-5	TGTGCCAGCAGCTTATTTACGGGTCCGCAAGAGACCCAGTACTTC	CASSLFTGPQETQYF
TRBD1	TRBV7-3	NA	TRBJ1-1	TGTGCCAGCAGCTCTCAGACAGGGGGCACTGAAGCTTTCTTT	CASSSQTGGTEAFF
TRBD2	TRBV10-3	NA	TRBJ2-3	TGTGCCATCAGTGACTGGGGCGGGAGGGGCACAGATACGCAGTATTTT	CAISDWGGRGTDTQYF
NA	TRBV5-4	NA	TRBJ2-7	TGTGCCAGCAGCTCAGGGGAGCTCTACGAGCAGTACTTC	CASSSGELYEQYF
TRBD1	TRBV5-1	NA	TRBJ2-3	TGCGCCAGCAGCGGCGGGACAGGGACCTTCGGCGGCACAGATACGCAGTATTTT	CASSGGTGTFGGTDTQYF
NA	TRBV10-3	NA	TRBJ2-7	TGTGCCATCATGGGGAGCAACTACGAGCAGTACTTC	CAIMGSNYEQYF
NA	TRBV2	NA	TRBJ1-6	TGTGCCAGCAGTGCATCGGGGGCTAGTTCACCCCTCCACTTT	CASSASGASSPLHF
NA	TRBV5-1	NA	TRBJ2-2	TGCGCCAGCAGCTTCTTGAGCGGATCTGACACCGGGGAGCTGTTTTTT	CASSFLSGSDTGELFF
NA	TRBV10-2	NA	TRBJ2-4	TGCGCCAGCAGTGACGGGGGGCGTTGCTACTTC	CASSDGGRCYF
NA	TRBV2	few	TRBJ1-1	TGTGCCAGCCAGGGAGGGGGGAACACTGAAGCTTTCTTT	CASQGGGNTEAFF
TRBD2	TRBV30	NA	TRBJ2-1	TGTGCCCACTCAGCTAGCGGCATACTCAGTGAGCAGTTCTTC	CAHSASGILSEQFF